This entry describes one T cell receptor (beta chain). Its antigen is unknown. The data belong to a study of cytomegalovirus exposure and HLA in healthy donors. Whole-study context: As an earlier analysis found, 150 million to 200 million T cells yielded over 95 million unique TCR beta sequences.

Study-level results: Presence/absence comparisons presumed near-even sequencing depth among donors.

V trimming: 4 bases; J trimming: 2 bases; junction bases outside the gene matches: 5. The CDR3 sequence is 15 residues long. Germline V gives CDR1 MDHEN, CDR2 SYDVKM. The study ran its PCR with 60 Vbeta and 13 Jbeta primers. Only in-frame clones appear in the TCRdb table, and some are missing; sequencing was by immunoSEQ multiplex PCR. This table holds about 140,000 clones, around 75% found once. Sequencing used PBMCs. This TCR was recovered from a female donor in good health and CMV-seronegative. The rearrangement links TRBV28 to TRBJ2-7; 10 nucleotides line up with TRBD1. The DNA of the CDR3 is TGTGCCAGCAGTTGGGGGGACAGGGGAACCTACGAGCAGTACTTC. Protein product: CASSWGDRGTYEQYF.